Sequencing of this T cell receptor (beta chain) was carried out in a study of identifying expanded T cells in peripheral blood. Whole-study findings and limits: Over two and four weeks, about 17 and 20 clones changed, versus roughly 1.1 between replicates. Variance in clone template counts between roughly 2-week samples significantly increased with total template count across all healthy donors.

On this clone: Its antigen is as yet unknown.

Collection occurred without any documented infections or immune events in donors. From germline, CDR1 is MNHEY and CDR2 SVGAGI. Deletions cut 4 bases from V and 4 bases from J, with 10 bases between. There are 13 residues in the CDR3. Some clones are missing from TCRdb's copy, which holds only in-frame ones; the method was immunoSEQ multiplex PCR. The data contain about 100,000 clones, 70% to 90% of them singletons. This receptor was identified in a person aged 18-70 years in good health. Sequenced sample: blood. The V gene is TRBV6-5, the J gene TRBJ1-1; a possible D gene is TRBD1 (5 bases). The CDR3 reads CASSWGVGTEAFF. CDR3 nucleotides: TGTGCCAGCAGTTGGGGGGTGGGCACTGAAGCTTTCTTT.